The 8 T cell receptor beta chains below all came from one sample that was sequenced in a study of CD8+ T cells in alopecia areata (dated by TCRdb to between 2018 and 2020). Library construction relied on the immunoSEQ multiplex PCR assay. RNA was extracted from all samples and reverse transcribed into cDNA, which served as template for TCR sequencing. In TCRdb, the immuneACCESS table is reduced to in-frame sequences with V and J assigned. These tables do not hold every clone; where another copy was compared, an unresolved V gene accounts for under half, and the others remain unexplained. The sample counts more than 250,000 clones, each observed more than once. Together, the top ten hold less than 1.5% of the sample. Pooled mouse cutaneous lymph node cells were stained for CD4, CD8alpha, NKG2D, NKG2ACE and other markers, then sorted on a BD Influx. The sequenced sample was CD4+ T cells sorted from a lymph node. The receptors here all came from a C3H/HeJ mouse with alopecia areata. Mice of this strain carry the MHC haplotype H2-k.

As to this clone: Mouse germline and gene names are used. Read data end 4 residues before the CDR3 end; the end is taken from the germline J gene. The chain links TRBV19 to TRBJ2-2; TRBD1 matches at 7 bases. Germline V gives CDR1 FNHDT, CDR2 SITEND (reference sequence). This CDR3 contains 15 residues. V was clipped by 4 bases and J by 3 bases; unmatched bases: 6. The CDR3: CASSPDRDHTGQLYF. The DNA read from the CDR3 is TGTGCCAGCAGTCCAGACAGGGACCACACCGGG.

With respect to this clone: Germline and genes: mouse. Incomplete CDR3 DNA: TGTGCCAGCAGTATAAGGGGACAGGGGGAC. Translated: CASSIRGQGD. The CDR3 reads in full as CASSIRGQGDTQYF. V and J are TRBV19 and TRBJ2-5, with 10 bases fitting TRBD1. The sequenced fragment ends 4 residues before the CDR3 boundary, so the rest is inferred from the germline J gene. Germline-derived CDR1 and CDR2 are FNHDT and SITEND (reference sequence). This CDR3 has 14 residues.

Of note for this clone: The genes and germline here are from mouse. The read comes to an end 4 residues before the CDR3 does, leaving the germline J gene to fill in the end. V and J are TRBV1 and TRBJ2-2; 9 nucleotides align to TRBD2. V dropped 2 bases and J dropped 6; count of bases not matched to a gene: 4. CDR1 is NSQYPW, CDR2 LRSPGD, per germline (reference sequence). The CDR3 loop spans 15 amino acids. Incomplete CDR3 DNA: TGCACCTGCAGTGCAACTGGGGGGTTCCCCGGG. This encodes CTCSATGGFPG. The CDR3, in full, reads CTCSATGGFPGQLYF.

This clone was counted a few times. Germline and genes here are mouse. The read comes to an end 3 residues before the CDR3 does, leaving the germline J gene to fill in the end. The V gene is TRBV3, the J gene TRBJ1-6, with TRBD1 as a possible D gene (5 bases). TRBJ1-6 is placed among ORFs of uncertain function. Trimming cost V 5 bases and J 1 base, with 9 bases left between them. Germline V lookup: CDR1 SNHLY, CDR2 FYNGKV (reference sequence). CDR3 size: 15 residues. The CDR3 loop reads CASSPSGSYNSPLYF. CDR3 DNA, as far as it was read: TGTGCCAGCAGCCCCTCAGGGTCCTATAATTCGCCC.

In this sample, this clone turned up a few times. Genes and germline are mouse. The read ends 4 residues shy of where the CDR3 ends; the end is completed using the germline J gene. V usage is TRBV31 and J usage is TRBJ2-5, with 12 positions matching TRBD2. This CDR3 is built from 16 residues. The germline V gene has CDR1 GKSSPN and CDR2 SITVG. The CDR3 bases that were read are TGTGCCTGGAGTTCCCGGACTGGGGGGGTGAGGGAC. It translates to CAWSSRTGGVRD. The whole CDR3 sequence is CAWSSRTGGVRDTQYF.

This clone was picked up a small number of times. Gene and germline names: mouse. The CDR3 extends 3 residues past the end of the read, so its final part is completed from the germline J gene. Additional DNA sequences in this sample encode the identical CDR3. The chain has TRBV1 and TRBJ1-6; 11 nucleotides agree with TRBD1. TRBJ1-6 is an ORF for which the function is uncertain. The germline gives CDR1 NSQYPW, CDR2 LRSPGD (reference sequence). This CDR3 comprises 15 residues. Trimming at V came to 3 bases and at J to 6 bases, leaving 1 base not matched to a gene. The CDR3 region is CTCSADRGLNSPLYF. The covered CDR3 bases are TGCACCTGCAGTGCGGACAGGGGGCTTAATTCGCCC.

This clone occurred many times. Gene names refer to mouse genes. The DNA ends 4 residues before the CDR3 does, and the rest of the CDR3 is filled in from the germline J gene. V usage is TRBV19 and J usage is TRBJ2-1; D might be TRBD2 (6 bases). CDR3 length: 14 residues. Germline V gene data show CDR1 as FNHDT and CDR2 as SITEND (reference sequence). The CDR3 reads CASSIGGGRPEQFF. CDR3 DNA (partial): TGTGCCAGCAGTATAGGCGGGGGGAGGCCT.

This clone showed up just a few times. Gene and germline names: mouse. The read falls 4 residues short of the CDR3 end, and the missing part is taken from the germline J gene. This CDR3 is also generated by other DNA sequences in the sample. The chain recombines TRBV31 with TRBJ2-5; D uncertain. The CDR3 spans 13 residues. The germline CDR1 and CDR2 sequences are GKSSPN and SITVG. V lost 1 base, J lost 0 bases, and 5 bases lay in between. The chain's CDR3 is CAWSPINQDTQYF. The part of the CDR3 DNA that was read is TGTGCCTGGAGTCCCATTAACCAAGAC.